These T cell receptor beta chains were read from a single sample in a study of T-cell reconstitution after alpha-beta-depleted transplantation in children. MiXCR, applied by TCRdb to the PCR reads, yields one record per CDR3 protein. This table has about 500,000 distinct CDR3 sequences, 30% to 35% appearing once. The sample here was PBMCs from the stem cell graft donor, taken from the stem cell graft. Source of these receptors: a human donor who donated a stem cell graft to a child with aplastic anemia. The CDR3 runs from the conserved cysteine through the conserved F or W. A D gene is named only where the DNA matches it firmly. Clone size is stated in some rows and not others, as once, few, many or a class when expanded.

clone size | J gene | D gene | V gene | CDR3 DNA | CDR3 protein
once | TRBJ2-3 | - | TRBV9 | TGTGCCAGCAGCGTTGAGCGGTATAGCACAGATACGCAGTATTTT | CASSVERYSTDTQYF
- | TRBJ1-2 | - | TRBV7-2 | TGTGCCAGCAGCTTAGCTATAGGTGGCTACACCTTC | CASSLAIGGYTF
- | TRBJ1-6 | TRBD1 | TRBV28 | TGTGCCAGCAGTTTATACGGCCAGGGGGATAATTCACCCCTCCACTTT | CASSLYGQGDNSPLHF
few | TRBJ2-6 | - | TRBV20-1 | TGCAGTGCTCGGCGGTCCTCTGGGGCCAACGTCCTGACTTTC | CSARRSSGANVLTF
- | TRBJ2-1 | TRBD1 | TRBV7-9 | TGTGCCAGCAGGACCGGGACAGGGAACTACAATGAGCAGTTCTTC | CASRTGTGNYNEQFF
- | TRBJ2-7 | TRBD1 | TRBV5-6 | TGTGCCAGCAGCGACAGGGCCTTCTACGAGCAGTACTTC | CASSDRAFYEQYF
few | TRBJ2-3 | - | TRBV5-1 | TGCGCCAGCAGCTACGCGGGGGCTCTCGGGTCCGATACGCAGTATTTT | CASSYAGALGSDTQYF
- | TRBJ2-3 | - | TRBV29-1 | TGCAGCGCTAGGGACTGGAACACAGATACGCAGTATTTT | CSARDWNTDTQYF
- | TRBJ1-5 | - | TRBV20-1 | TGCAGTGCTACTTCCGATAGCAATCAGCCCCAGCATTTT | CSATSDSNQPQHF
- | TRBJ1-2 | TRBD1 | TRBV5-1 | TGCGCCAGCAGCTCCCGGGCTGGGACAGGGGTCGACTATGGCTACACCTTC | CASSSRAGTGVDYGYTF
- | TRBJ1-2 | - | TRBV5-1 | TGCGCCAGCAGCTTGGTTGCCGAGACTAACTATGGCTACACCTTC | CASSLVAETNYGYTF
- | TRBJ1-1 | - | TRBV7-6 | TGTGCCAGCAGCGCAGAGATGGACAGCTTGAACACTGAAGCTTTCTTT | CASSAEMDSLNTEAFF
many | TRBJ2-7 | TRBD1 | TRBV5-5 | TGTGCCAGCAGCGATAAGACAGGGGAGTTCCACGAGCAGTACTTC | CASSDKTGEFHEQYF
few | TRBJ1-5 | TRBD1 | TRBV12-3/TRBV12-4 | TGTGCCAGCACCCTGACAGGGAGCAATCAGCCCCAGCATTTT | CASTLTGSNQPQHF
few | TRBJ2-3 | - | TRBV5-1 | TGCGCCAGCAGCTTTTCAAGCATCACAGATACGCAGTATTTT | CASSFSSITDTQYF
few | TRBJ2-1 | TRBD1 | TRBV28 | TGTGCCAGCAGTTTTAGCCGACAGGGAAACAATGAGCAGTTCTTC | CASSFSRQGNNEQFF
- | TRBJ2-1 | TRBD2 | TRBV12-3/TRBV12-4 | TGTGCCAGCAGTTTAGCGGTAACTAGCGATGGGAAGTTCTTC | CASSLAVTSDGKFF
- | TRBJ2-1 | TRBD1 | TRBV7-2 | TGTGCCAGCAGCCAAGGACAGGGGGCCTTCAATGAGCAGTTCTTC | CASSQGQGAFNEQFF
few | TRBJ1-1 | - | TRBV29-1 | TGCAGCGTTAGGGACTCGAACACTGAAGCTTTCTTT | CSVRDSNTEAFF
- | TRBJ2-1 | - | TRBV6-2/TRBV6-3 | TGTGCCAGCAGTTACTCGACCGTGGGTGAGCAGTTCTTC | CASSYSTVGEQFF
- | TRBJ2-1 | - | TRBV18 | TGTGCCAGCTCACCAAAACGGGGCTCCTACAATGAGCAGTTCTTC | CASSPKRGSYNEQFF
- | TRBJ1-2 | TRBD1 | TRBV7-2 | TGTGCCAGCAGCTTAGGGGACAGATATAACTATGGCTACACCTTC | CASSLGDRYNYGYTF
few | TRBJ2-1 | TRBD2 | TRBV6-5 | TGTGCCAGCAGTTACTCTGGACTAGCGGGAGCAGGCAATGAGCAGTTCTTC | CASSYSGLAGAGNEQFF
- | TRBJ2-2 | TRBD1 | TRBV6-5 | TGTGCCAGCAGTTTGTCCCCCGCCCAGGGGGCAACCGGGGAGCTGTTTTTT | CASSLSPAQGATGELFF
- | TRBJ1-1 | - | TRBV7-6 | TGTGCCAGCAGCTCCCTCGGGGATGAAGCTTTCTTT | CASSSLGDEAFF
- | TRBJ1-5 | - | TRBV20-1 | TGCAGTGCTAGAGAGGTAGGGAATAGCAATCAGCCCCAGCATTTT | CSAREVGNSNQPQHF
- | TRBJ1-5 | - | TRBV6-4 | TGTGCCAGCGGCAGGAGGGTGAGCAATCAGCCCCAGCATTTT | CASGRRVSNQPQHF